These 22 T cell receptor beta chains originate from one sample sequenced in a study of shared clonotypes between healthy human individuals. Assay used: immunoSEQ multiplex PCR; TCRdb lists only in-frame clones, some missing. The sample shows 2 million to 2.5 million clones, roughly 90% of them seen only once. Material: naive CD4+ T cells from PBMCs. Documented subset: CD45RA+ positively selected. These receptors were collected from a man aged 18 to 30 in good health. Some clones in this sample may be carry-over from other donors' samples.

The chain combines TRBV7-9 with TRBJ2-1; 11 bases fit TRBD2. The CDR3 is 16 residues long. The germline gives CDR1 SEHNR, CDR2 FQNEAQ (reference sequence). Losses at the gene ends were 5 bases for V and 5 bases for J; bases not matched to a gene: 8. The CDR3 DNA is TGTGCCAGCAGCCGGGGACTAGCGGAGATCAACAATGAGCAGTTCTTC. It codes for CASSRGLAEINNEQFF.

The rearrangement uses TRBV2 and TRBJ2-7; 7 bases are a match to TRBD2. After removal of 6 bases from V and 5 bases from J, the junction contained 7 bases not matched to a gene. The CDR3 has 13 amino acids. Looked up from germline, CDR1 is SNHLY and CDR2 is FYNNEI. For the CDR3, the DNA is TGTGCCAGCAGGCGGGAGATCGCCCACGAGCAGTACTTC. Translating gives CASRREIAHEQYF. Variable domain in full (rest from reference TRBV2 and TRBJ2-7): EPEVTQTPSHQVTQMGQEVILRCVPISNHLYFYWYRQILGQKVEFLVSFYNNEISEKSEIFDDQFSVERPDGSNFTLKIRSTKLEDSAMYFCASRREIAHEQYFGPGTRLTVT.

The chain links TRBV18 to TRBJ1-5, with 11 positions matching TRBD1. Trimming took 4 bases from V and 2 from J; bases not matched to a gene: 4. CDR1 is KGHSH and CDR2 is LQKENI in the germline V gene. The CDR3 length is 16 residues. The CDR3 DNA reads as TGTGCCAGCTCACTAGGACAGGGGGCTGGCAATCAGCCCCAGCATTTT. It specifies CASSLGQGAGNQPQHF.

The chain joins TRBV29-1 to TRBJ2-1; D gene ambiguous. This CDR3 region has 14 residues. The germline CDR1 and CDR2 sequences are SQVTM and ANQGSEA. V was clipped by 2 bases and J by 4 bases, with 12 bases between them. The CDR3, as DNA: TGCAGCGTTGAATATTCCGAACCTTACAATGAGCAGTTCTTC. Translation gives CSVEYSEPYNEQFF.

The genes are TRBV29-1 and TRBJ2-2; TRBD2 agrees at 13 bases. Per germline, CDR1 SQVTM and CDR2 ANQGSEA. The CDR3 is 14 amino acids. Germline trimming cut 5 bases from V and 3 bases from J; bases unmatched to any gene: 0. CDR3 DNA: TGCAGCGTTACTAGCGGGAGGGACACCGGGGAGCTGTTTTTT. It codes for CSVTSGRDTGELFF.

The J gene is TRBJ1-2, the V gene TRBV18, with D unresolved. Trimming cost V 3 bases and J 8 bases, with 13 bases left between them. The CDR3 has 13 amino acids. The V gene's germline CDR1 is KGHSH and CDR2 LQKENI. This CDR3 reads CASSPPAGGGYTF. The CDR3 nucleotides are TGTGCCAGCTCACCCCCCGCAGGTGGCGGCTACACCTTC. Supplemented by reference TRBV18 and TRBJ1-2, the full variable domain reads NAGVMQNPRHLVRRRGQEARLRCSPMKGHSHVYWYRQLPEEGLKFMVYLQKENIIDESGMPKERFSAEFPKEGPSILRIQQVVRGDSAAYFCASSPPAGGGYTFGSGTRLTVV.

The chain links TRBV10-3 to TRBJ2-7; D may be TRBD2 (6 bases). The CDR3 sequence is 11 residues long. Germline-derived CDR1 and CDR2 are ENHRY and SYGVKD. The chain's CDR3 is CSTGSFYEQYF. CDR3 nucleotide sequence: TGTTCCACCGGGAGTTTCTACGAGCAGTACTTC.

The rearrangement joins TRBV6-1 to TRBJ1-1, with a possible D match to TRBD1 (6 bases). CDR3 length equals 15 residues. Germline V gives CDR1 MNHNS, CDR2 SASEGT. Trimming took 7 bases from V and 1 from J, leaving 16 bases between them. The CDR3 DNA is TGTGCCAGCATTAATTACCGGACAGCGAACACTGAAGCTTTCTTT. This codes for CASINYRTANTEAFF.

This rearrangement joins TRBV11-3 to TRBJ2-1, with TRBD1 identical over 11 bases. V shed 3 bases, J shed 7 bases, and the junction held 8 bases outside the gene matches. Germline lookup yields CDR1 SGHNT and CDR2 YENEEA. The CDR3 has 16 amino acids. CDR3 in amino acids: CASSLGGTGGKNEQFF. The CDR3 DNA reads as TGTGCCAGCAGCTTGGGTGGGACAGGGGGAAAAAATGAGCAGTTCTTC.

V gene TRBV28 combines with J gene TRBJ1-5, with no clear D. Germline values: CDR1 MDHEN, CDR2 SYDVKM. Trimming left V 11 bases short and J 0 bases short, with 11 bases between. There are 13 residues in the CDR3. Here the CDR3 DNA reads TGTGCCGTCAGTTCGTATAGCAATCAGCCCCAGCATTTT. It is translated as CAVSSYSNQPQHF.

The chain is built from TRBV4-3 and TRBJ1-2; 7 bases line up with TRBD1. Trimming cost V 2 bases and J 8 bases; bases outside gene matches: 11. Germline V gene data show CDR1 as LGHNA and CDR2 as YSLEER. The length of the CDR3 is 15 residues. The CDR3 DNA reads TGCGCCAGCAGCCAACACGGACAGCCAGGGGGGGGCTACACCTTC. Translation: CASSQHGQPGGGYTF.

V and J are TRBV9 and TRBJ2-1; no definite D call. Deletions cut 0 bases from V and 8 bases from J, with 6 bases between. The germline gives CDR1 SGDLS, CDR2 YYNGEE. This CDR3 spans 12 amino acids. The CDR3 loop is CASSVEGDEQFF. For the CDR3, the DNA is TGTGCCAGCAGCGTAGAAGGTGATGAGCAGTTCTTC.

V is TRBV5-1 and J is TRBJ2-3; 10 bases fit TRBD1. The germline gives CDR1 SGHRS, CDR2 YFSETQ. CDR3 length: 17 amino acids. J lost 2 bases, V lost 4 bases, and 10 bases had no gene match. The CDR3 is CASSAAGQGFFTDTQYF. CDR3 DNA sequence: TGCGCCAGCAGCGCCGCGGGACAGGGGTTTTTCACAGATACGCAGTATTTT.

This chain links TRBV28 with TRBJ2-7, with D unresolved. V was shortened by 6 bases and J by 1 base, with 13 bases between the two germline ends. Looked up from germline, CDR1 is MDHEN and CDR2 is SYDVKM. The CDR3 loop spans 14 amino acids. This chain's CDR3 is CASRLPGRSYEQYF. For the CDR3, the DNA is TGTGCCAGCAGGCTCCCCGGGCGATCCTACGAGCAGTACTTC.

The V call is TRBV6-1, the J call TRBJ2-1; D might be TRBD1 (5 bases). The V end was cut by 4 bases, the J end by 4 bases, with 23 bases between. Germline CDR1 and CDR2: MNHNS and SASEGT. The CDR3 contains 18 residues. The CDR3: CASSALKGLGPLYNEQFF. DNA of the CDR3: TGTGCCAGCAGTGCCCTGAAGGGGTTGGGGCCCCTTTACAATGAGCAGTTCTTC.

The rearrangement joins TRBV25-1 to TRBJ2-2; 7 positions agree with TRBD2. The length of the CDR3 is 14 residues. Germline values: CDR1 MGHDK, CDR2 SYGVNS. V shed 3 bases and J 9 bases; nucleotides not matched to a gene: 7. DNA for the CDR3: TGTGCCAGCAGTGATCCGGCGGGAGATAGGGAGCTGTTTTTT. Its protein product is CASSDPAGDRELFF.

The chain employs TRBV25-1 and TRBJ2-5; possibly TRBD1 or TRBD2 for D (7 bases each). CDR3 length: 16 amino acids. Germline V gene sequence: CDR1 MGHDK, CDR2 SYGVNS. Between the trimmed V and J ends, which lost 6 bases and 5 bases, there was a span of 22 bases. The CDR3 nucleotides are TGTGCCAGCAGCCTCCTCCCAGGGGGGGGTGCGGAGACCCAGTACTTC. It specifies CASSLLPGGGAETQYF.

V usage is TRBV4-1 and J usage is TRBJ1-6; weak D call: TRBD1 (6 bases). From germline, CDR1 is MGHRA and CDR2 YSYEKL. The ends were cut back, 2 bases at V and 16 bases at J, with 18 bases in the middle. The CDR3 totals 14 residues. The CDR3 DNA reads TGCGCCAGCAGCCAACCTACACAACAGGGTGCACTCCACTTT. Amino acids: CASSQPTQQGALHF.

The CDR3, as DNA: TGTGCCAGCAGCTCCCCAAAAGGAAGGACCAGGGACTCAACTGAAGCTTTCTTT. As protein: CASSSPKGRTRDSTEAFF. J is TRBJ1-1 and V is TRBV5-7; possible D gene TRBD1, 5 bases. TRBV5-7 is filed as an ORF, its function uncertain. The CDR3 consists of 18 residues. Deletions cut 3 bases from V and 5 bases from J, with 26 bases between.

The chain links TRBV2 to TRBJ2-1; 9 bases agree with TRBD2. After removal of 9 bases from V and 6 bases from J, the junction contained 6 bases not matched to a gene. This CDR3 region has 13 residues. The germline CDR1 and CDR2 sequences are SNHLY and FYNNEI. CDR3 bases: TGTGCCAGTACCGGGACTAGCATCAATGAGCAGTTCTTC. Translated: CASTGTSINEQFF.

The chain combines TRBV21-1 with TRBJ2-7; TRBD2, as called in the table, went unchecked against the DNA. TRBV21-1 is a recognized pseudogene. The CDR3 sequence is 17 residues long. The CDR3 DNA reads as TGTGCCAGCAGTCGACTAGCGGGATCCCTGAACCCTTACGAGCAGTACTTC. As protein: CASSRLAGSLNPYEQYF.

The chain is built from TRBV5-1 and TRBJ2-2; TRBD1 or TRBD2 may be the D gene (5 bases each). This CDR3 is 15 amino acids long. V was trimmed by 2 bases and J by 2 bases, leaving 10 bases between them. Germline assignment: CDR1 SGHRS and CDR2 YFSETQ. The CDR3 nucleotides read TGCGCCAGCAGCTTTGGGGCGGGCAACACCGGGGAGCTGTTTTTT. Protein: CASSFGAGNTGELFF.